The clone carrying this T cell receptor beta chain has a handful of counts. The data originate from a study of T cells after yellow fever vaccination. V was shortened by 1 base and J by 8 bases, with 17 bases between the two germline ends. CDR3 length: 16 amino acids. The germline CDR1 and CDR2 sequences are SGHVS and FNYEAQ. TCRdb re-called the 5' RACE reads through MiXCR, storing one row per CDR3 protein. The repertoire consists of 300,000 to 350,000 distinct CDR3 sequences, with roughly 4% occurring once and the leading ten covering roughly 26%. The V and J genes are TRBV7-6 and TRBJ2-2; D may be TRBD1 (6 bases). Specimen: PBMCs, collected 5 days after the yellow fever booster vaccination. The receptor was isolated from a man in his late teens or twenties who received the YFV17D yellow fever vaccine. The chain's CDR3 is CASSLVSHRTVGELFF. CDR3 coding DNA: TGTGCCAGCAGCTTAGTATCGCACAGGACAGTGGGGGAGCTGTTTTTT.